A single sample gave rise to the 30 T cell receptor beta chains below, sequenced in a study of blood T cell repertoires in COVID-19. Clones were sequenced by immunoSEQ multiplex PCR, and TCRdb holds only the in-frame ones, with some missing. Seen here are 150,000 to 200,000 clones, around 80% observed once, and the top ten hold roughly a fifth. Source material: peripheral blood. Receptor source: a woman aged 80 or over with acute or convalescent COVID-19.

This chain joins TRBV2 and TRBJ2-2; no definite D call. Looked up from germline, CDR1 is SNHLY and CDR2 is FYNNEI. This CDR3 is built from 15 residues. With 2 bases removed from V and 1 base from J, the gap between germline ends came to 8 bases. The CDR3 region is CASSEWPRNTGELFF. The CDR3 nucleotides are TGTGCCAGCAGTGAATGGCCCCGGAACACCGGGGAGCTGTTTTTT.

The V gene is TRBV6-5, the J gene TRBJ2-2; 7 positions agree with TRBD2. Germline-derived CDR1 and CDR2 are MNHEY and SVGAGI. This CDR3 region has 15 residues. J was trimmed by 8 bases and V by 6 bases; bases with no gene match: 12. Here the CDR3 DNA reads TGTGCCAGCAGGGATCTCGCGGGGGTAGCAGGGGAGCTGTTTTTT. This translates into CASRDLAGVAGELFF.

V is TRBV25-1 and J is TRBJ1-4; 8 bases fit TRBD1. The CDR3 runs to 15 residues. Germline CDR1 and CDR2: MGHDK and SYGVNS. J lost 5 bases, V lost 2 bases, and 4 bases had no gene match. CDR3 in amino acids: CASSEIAGGNEKLFF. CDR3 nucleotides: TGTGCCAGCAGTGAAATTGCAGGGGGCAATGAAAAACTGTTTTTT.

The chain links TRBV15 to TRBJ1-1, with unresolved D. V was pared by 0 bases and J by 3 bases, with 8 bases between. Per germline, CDR1 LNHNV and CDR2 YYDKDF (reference sequence). The CDR3 is 14 amino acids. The CDR3 nucleotides read TGTGCCACCAGCAGAGATTCCGGGTACACTGAAGCTTTCTTT. The encoded protein is CATSRDSGYTEAFF.

This chain connects TRBV4-1 to TRBJ2-7; no clear D gene. Germline CDR1 and CDR2: MGHRA and YSYEKL. Trimming took 0 bases from V and 2 from J, leaving 8 bases between them. The CDR3 is 14 residues long. CDR3 sequence reads: CASSQDSATYEQYF. The CDR3 DNA is TGCGCCAGCAGCCAAGATTCTGCGACCTACGAGCAGTACTTC.

V and J are TRBV19 and TRBJ1-4; 8 bases line up with TRBD1. V lost 5 bases to trimming and J lost 4 bases; unmatched junction nucleotides: 9. This CDR3 region has 16 residues. Germline V lookup: CDR1 LNHDA, CDR2 SQIVND (reference sequence). The chain's CDR3 is CASSAGQGFGNEKLFF. CDR3 bases: TGTGCCAGTAGTGCCGGACAGGGCTTTGGTAATGAAAAACTGTTTTTT.

The chain couples TRBV28 to TRBJ2-7; 9 bases match TRBD1. V lost 11 bases and J lost 5; bases outside the gene matches: 10. The CDR3 spans 13 residues. Germline CDR1 MDHEN, CDR2 SYDVKM. The CDR3 region is CAVRDRVGHEQYF. The CDR3, as DNA: TGTGCCGTCCGGGACAGGGTGGGTCACGAGCAGTACTTC.

J is TRBJ2-4 and V is TRBV20-1, with 9 bases matching TRBD1. V shed 3 bases and J 6 bases; nucleotides not matched to a gene: 12. The CDR3 consists of 16 residues. Germline lookup yields CDR1 DFQATT and CDR2 SNEGSKA (reference sequence). CDR3 coding DNA: TGCAGTGCTAGTTCCGGGACAGGGAGATCTGTAAACATTCAGTACTTC. This sequence encodes CSASSGTGRSVNIQYF.

The chain employs TRBV7-3 and TRBJ1-3, with a weak D call TRBD1 (6 bases). The CDR3 sequence is 14 residues long. CDR1 is SGHTA and CDR2 is FQGTGA in the germline V gene. V shed 2 bases and J shed 4 bases, with 9 bases lying between them. The CDR3 region is CASSLAGEGNTIYF. In nucleotides, the CDR3 is TGTGCCAGCAGCTTAGCAGGGGAGGGAAACACCATATATTTT.

This chain uses TRBV7-9 with TRBJ2-2; 9 bases map to TRBD1. This CDR3 is built from 17 residues. V dropped 4 bases and J dropped 4; count of bases not matched to a gene: 10. Per germline, CDR1 SEHNR and CDR2 FQNEAQ (reference sequence). The DNA of the CDR3 is TGTGCCAGCAGCTACGGGACAGGGTATACGGGCACCGGGGAGCTGTTTTTT. It is translated as CASSYGTGYTGTGELFF. Drawing the rest from reference TRBV7-9 and TRBJ2-2, the complete variable domain is DTGVSQNPRHKITKRGQNVTFRCDPISEHNRLYWYRQTLGQGPEFLTYFQNEAQLEKSRLLSDRFSAERPKGSFSTLEIQRTEQGDSAMYLCASSYGTGYTGTGELFFGEGSRLTVL.

The chain recombines TRBV3-1 (or the pseudogene TRBV3-2) with TRBJ2-1, with TRBD2 matching over 8 bases. From germline, CDR1 is LGHDT and CDR2 YNNKEL (reference sequence). V was clipped by 4 bases and J by 7 bases; unmatched bases: 6. CDR3 length: 14 amino acids. CDR3 in DNA: TGTGCCAGCAGCCGGCAGCGGGAGTCGAATGAGCAGTTCTTC. Residues: CASSRQRESNEQFF.

This sequence joins TRBV6-2 or TRBV6-3 and TRBJ1-2, with unresolved D. Germline V gene sequence: CDR1 MNHEY, CDR2 SVGEGT. CDR3 size: 11 residues. Trimming removed 6 bases from V and 10 bases from J, with 12 bases in between. Written as DNA, the CDR3 is TGTGCCAGCAGCATTTCTTTGGCCTACACCTTC. Translation: CASSISLAYTF.

This chain joins TRBV19 and TRBJ2-1; 12 nucleotides agree with TRBD2. V lost 6 bases, J lost 1 base, and 10 bases stayed unmatched. Germline CDR1 and CDR2: LNHDA and SQIVND (reference sequence). The CDR3 consists of 18 residues. CDR3 in DNA: TGTGCCAGTAGCGATCTAGCGGGAGGGTTTAATTCCTACAATGAGCAGTTCTTC. It encodes CASSDLAGGFNSYNEQFF.

The J gene is TRBJ2-7, the V gene TRBV28, with D possibly TRBD2 on 6 matching bases. Trimming shortened V by 2 bases and J by 6 bases, and 20 bases separated the two germline ends. Per the germline V gene, CDR1 is MDHEN and CDR2 is SYDVKM. CDR3 length equals 16 residues. CDR3 sequence: CASSLPTLRGEVEQYF. CDR3 coding DNA: TGTGCCAGCAGTTTACCGACTTTAAGAGGGGAGGTCGAGCAGTACTTC. The entire variable domain, with the rest obtained from reference TRBV28 and TRBJ2-7, is as follows: DVKVTQSSRYLVKRTGEKVFLECVQDMDHENMFWYRQDPGLGLRLIYFSYDVKMKEKGDIPEGYSVSREKKERFSLILESASTNQTSMYLCASSLPTLRGEVEQYFGPGTRLTVT.

This clone was observed a handful of times. The chain carries TRBV9 and TRBJ2-7; D not certain. This CDR3 is 11 amino acids long. The V gene lost 7 bases and the J gene lost 7 bases, with 12 bases spanning the gap. Germline V gene lookup returns CDR1 SGDLS and CDR2 YYNGEE. Written as DNA, the CDR3 is TGTGCCAGCCCCCCGGGTCGGGAGCAGTACTTC. This translates into CASPPGREQYF. Drawing the rest from reference TRBV9 and TRBJ2-7, the complete variable domain is DSGVTQTPKHLITATGQRVTLRCSPRSGDLSVYWYQQSLDQGLQFLIQYYNGEERAKGNILERFSAQQFPDLHSELNLSSLELGDSALYFCASPPGREQYFGPGTRLTVT.

In its sample, this clone was seen once. V gene TRBV19 combines with J gene TRBJ1-5; TRBD1 matches 7 bases. The length of the CDR3 is 15 residues. Germline V gene sequence: CDR1 LNHDA, CDR2 SQIVND (reference sequence). J was trimmed by 3 bases and V by 5 bases; bases with no gene match: 7. The chain's CDR3 is CASSPSGTVNQPQHF. CDR3 nucleotide sequence: TGTGCCAGTAGTCCCTCCGGGACAGTCAATCAGCCCCAGCATTTT.

The chain recombines TRBV6-5 with TRBJ1-2, with D perhaps matching TRBD1 (5 bases). CDR1 and CDR2 from the germline V gene are MNHEY and SVGAGI. V was trimmed by 7 bases and J by 1 base, leaving 13 bases between them. This CDR3 has 14 amino acids. Here the CDR3 reads CASTTWGDNYGYTF. DNA for the CDR3: TGTGCCAGCACCACATGGGGGGATAACTATGGCTACACCTTC.

J is TRBJ2-1 and V is TRBV28; 13 positions agree with TRBD2. This CDR3 contains 14 residues. Germline assignment: CDR1 MDHEN and CDR2 SYDVKM. J was trimmed by 9 bases and V by 10 bases; bases with no gene match: 9. The CDR3 loop reads CATQGLAGVSEQFF. CDR3 coding DNA: TGTGCCACACAAGGACTAGCGGGAGTTTCTGAGCAGTTCTTC. Variable domain in full (rest from reference TRBV28 and TRBJ2-1): DVKVTQSSRYLVKRTGEKVFLECVQDMDHENMFWYRQDPGLGLRLIYFSYDVKMKEKGDIPEGYSVSREKKERFSLILESASTNQTSMYLCATQGLAGVSEQFFGPGTRLTVL.

In DNA form, the CDR3 reads TGTGCCTGGAGTGTACACGGAGCAACTAATGAAAAACTGTTTTTT. Residues: CAWSVHGATNEKLFF. The rearrangement links TRBV30 to TRBJ1-4; no clear D. The ends were cut back, 0 bases at V and 0 bases at J, with 8 bases in the middle. The germline gives CDR1 GTSNPN, CDR2 SVGIG (reference sequence). CDR3 length equals 15 residues.

The chain is built from TRBV3-1 (or the pseudogene TRBV3-2) and TRBJ1-1; D gene uncertain. The CDR3 is 13 amino acids. Germline CDR1 LGHDT, CDR2 YNNKEL (reference sequence). Trimming stripped 3 bases from V and 1 base from J, with 6 bases between. The CDR3 sequence is CASSHPENTEAFF. The CDR3 nucleotides read TGTGCCAGCAGCCATCCAGAGAACACTGAAGCTTTCTTT.

The gene calls are TRBV5-1 and TRBJ1-1; 10 bases line up with TRBD1. The CDR3 sequence is 17 residues long. V was pared by 1 base and J by 3 bases, with 9 bases of the junction left unmatched. Germline V lookup: CDR1 SGHRS, CDR2 YFSETQ. The CDR3 is CASSLTGTGASDTEAFF. Here the CDR3 DNA reads TGCGCCAGCAGCTTGACCGGGACAGGGGCCTCGGACACTGAAGCTTTCTTT.

The chain has TRBV18 and TRBJ2-7, with D possibly matching TRBD1 (6 bases). The CDR3 consists of 13 residues. Germline values: CDR1 KGHSH, CDR2 LQKENI. Trimming stripped 2 bases from V and 6 bases from J, with 11 bases between. CDR3 nucleotides: TGTGCCAGCTCACCAGGGGGCGGTTTCGAGCAGTACTTC. Protein product: CASSPGGGFEQYF. Using reference TRBV18 and TRBJ2-7 for the parts outside the CDR3, the full variable domain is NAGVMQNPRHLVRRRGQEARLRCSPMKGHSHVYWYRQLPEEGLKFMVYLQKENIIDESGMPKERFSAEFPKEGPSILRIQQVVRGDSAAYFCASSPGGGFEQYFGPGTRLTVT.

The rearrangement links TRBV7-2 to TRBJ2-1; the D gene is possibly TRBD1 (5 bases). Trimming took off 6 bases at V and 0 bases at J, with 12 bases between the two ends. CDR1 and CDR2 (germline): SGHTA, FQGNSA. CDR3 size: 15 residues. The DNA of the CDR3 is TGTGCCAGCAGACCCTACAGGAGCTCCTACAATGAGCAGTTCTTC. It encodes CASRPYRSSYNEQFF.

The gene calls are TRBV15 and TRBJ2-7; tentative D call: TRBD2 (5 bases). The CDR3 is made up of 13 amino acids. CDR1 is LNHNV, CDR2 YYDKDF, per germline (reference sequence). V was pared by 4 bases and J by 3 bases, with 10 bases between. CDR3 loop: CATSMEENYEQYF. The CDR3 DNA sequence: TGTGCCACCAGCATGGAGGAAAACTACGAGCAGTACTTC.

This chain connects TRBV27 to TRBJ1-6; D not certain. This CDR3 spans 14 amino acids. CDR1 is MNHEY and CDR2 is SMNVEV in the germline V gene (reference sequence). Trimming removed 5 bases from V and 6 bases from J, with 11 bases in between. The CDR3 nucleotides are TGTGCCAGCAGTCCCGCGGGCAGTAATTCACCCCTCCACTTT. Translated, it gives CASSPAGSNSPLHF.

The chain links TRBV7-2 to TRBJ1-2; 8 nucleotides line up with TRBD1. The CDR3 runs 15 residues. The J segment lost 0 bases and the V segment lost 5 bases, leaving 5 bases of the junction unmatched. Per germline, CDR1 SGHTA and CDR2 FQGNSA. The CDR3 loop reads CASSLRTGTNYGYTF. DNA for the CDR3: TGTGCCAGCAGCCTTAGGACAGGGACTAACTATGGCTACACCTTC.

CDR3: CAWSVRQGIPSSYNSPLHF. The CDR3 DNA reads TGTGCCTGGAGTGTAAGGCAAGGAATCCCTAGCTCCTATAATTCACCCCTCCACTTT. The rearrangement joins TRBV30 to TRBJ1-6; D unresolved. From germline, CDR1 is GTSNPN and CDR2 SVGIG (reference sequence). The CDR3 totals 19 residues. V lost 0 bases and J lost 0, with 18 bases in between.

J is TRBJ1-3 and V is TRBV5-6; 9 bases line up with TRBD1. This CDR3 is built from 18 residues. V dropped 3 bases and J dropped 4; count of bases not matched to a gene: 14. Germline CDR1 is SGHDT and CDR2 is YYEEEE. The CDR3 loop is CASSSARWTGVGGNTIYF. The CDR3 DNA follows: TGTGCCAGCAGCTCGGCCCGTTGGACAGGGGTCGGAGGAAACACCATATATTTT. Based on the CDR3 plus reference TRBV5-6 and TRBJ1-3, the full variable domain is DAGVTQSPTHLIKTRGQQVTLRCSPKSGHDTVSWYQQALGQGPQFIFQYYEEEERQRGNFPDRFSGHQFPNYSSELNVNALLLGDSALYLCASSSARWTGVGGNTIYFGEGSWLTVV.

The rearrangement joins TRBV24-1 to TRBJ1-2; D is uncertain. Germline CDR1 and CDR2: KGHDR and SFDVKD. Trimming stripped 2 bases from V and 1 base from J, with 7 bases between. CDR3 length equals 14 residues. CDR3 bases: TGTGCCACCAGTGATTCGACAATTAACTATGGCTACACCTTC. This gives the protein CATSDSTINYGYTF.

This chain connects TRBV7-9 to TRBJ1-5, with TRBD1 matching over 9 bases. Trimming cost V 5 bases and J 4 bases; bases outside gene matches: 3. This CDR3 region has 14 residues. CDR1 is SEHNR, CDR2 FQNEAQ, per germline (reference sequence). CDR3 DNA: TGTGCCAGCAGCGACGGGACAGGGAATCAGCCCCAGCATTTT. Amino acids: CASSDGTGNQPQHF.